This T cell receptor beta chain was retrieved from a study of blood T cell repertoires in COVID-19. V lost 5 bases and J lost 6; bases outside the gene matches: 8. The CDR3 runs 14 residues. Per the germline V gene, CDR1 is MNHEY and CDR2 is SMNVEV (reference sequence). Using immunoSEQ multiplex PCR, the repertoire was profiled, and TCRdb retains in-frame clones only, with some absent. Among 150,000 to 170,000 clones listed, 76% were seen once. The sequence was collected from a woman older than 75 with acute or convalescent COVID-19. This chain connects TRBV27 to TRBJ1-1; TRBD1 agrees at 8 bases. Sequencing was done on a sample of peripheral blood. DNA of the CDR3: TGTGCCAGCAGTACCGGACAGGGTCTATCTGAAGCTTTCTTT. Translating it yields CASSTGQGLSEAFF.